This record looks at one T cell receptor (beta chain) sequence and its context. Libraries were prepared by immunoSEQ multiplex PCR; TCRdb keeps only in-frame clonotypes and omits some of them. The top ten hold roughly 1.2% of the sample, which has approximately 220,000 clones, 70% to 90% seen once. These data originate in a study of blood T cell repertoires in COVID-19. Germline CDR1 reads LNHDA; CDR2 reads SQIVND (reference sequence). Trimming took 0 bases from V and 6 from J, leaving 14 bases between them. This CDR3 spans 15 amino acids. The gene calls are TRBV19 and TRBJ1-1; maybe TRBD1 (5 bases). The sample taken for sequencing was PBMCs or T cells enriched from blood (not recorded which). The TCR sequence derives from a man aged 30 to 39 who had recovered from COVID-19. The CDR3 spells CASSIDRVMSAEAFF. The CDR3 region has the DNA TGTGCCAGTAGTATAGACAGGGTTATGTCGGCTGAAGCTTTCTTT.